This T cell receptor (beta chain) stems from a study of T cell responses to AZD1222 COVID-19 vaccine. Points from the study as a whole: Only after the peak T cell response were repertoires sampled.

Data came from immunoSEQ multiplex PCR; TCRdb stores just in-frame clones and leaves some out. There are around 150,000 clones in the sample; about 90% occur only once, and 7.5% to 8% lies in the top ten. To note about this clone: Its antigen is currently unknown.

Germline lookup yields CDR1 KGHDR and CDR2 SFDVKD. V dropped 4 bases and J dropped 1; count of bases not matched to a gene: 17. The CDR3 is 19 residues long. Sequencing was performed on peripheral blood, taken 28 days after the second dose of the MenACWY control vaccine. This clonotype was sampled from an adult who received the MenACWY meningococcal vaccine as a control. The chain recombines TRBV24-1 with TRBJ2-7, with 8 bases lining up with TRBD1. Here the CDR3 DNA reads TGTGCCACCAGTGAGGTGCCACACCGGACAGGGAAGTTATCCTACGAGCAGTACTTC. This translates into CATSEVPHRTGKLSYEQYF.